This TCR beta chain is drawn from a study of radiotherapy plus CTLA-4 blockade in lung cancer. About the research overall: Objective response was observed in around a sixth of patients, and disease control in 30% to 35%.

With ipilimumab providing CTLA-4 blockade, focal radiation was administered to patients who had chemo-refractory metastatic non-small-cell lung cancer. V was clipped by 4 bases and J by 10 bases; unmatched bases: 6. This CDR3 has 13 residues. Per the germline V gene, CDR1 is MGHDK and CDR2 is SYGVNS. Points from the study as a whole: How blood T cell clones changed early, along with interferon-beta, reportedly forecast response best. Following radiotherapy plus ipilimumab, tumor-derived TCR clones expanded in the blood.

The assay was immunoSEQ multiplex PCR, and TCRdb's table has in-frame clones only and misses some. The sample includes fewer than 65,000 clones, roughly 83% of them seen just once. Points on this clone: Its antigen is currently unknown. The sample contains more than one DNA sequence encoding this CDR3.

This TCR was recovered from a human donor with non-small cell lung cancer who had a complete response to radiotherapy plus ipilimumab. This chain connects TRBV25-1 to TRBJ1-1, with 10 bases identical to TRBD1. Source: peripheral blood, taken from a patient treated with radiotherapy plus ipilimumab. The CDR3 loop is CASSGDRGRGAFF. The CDR3 DNA sequence: TGTGCCAGCAGTGGGGACAGGGGCCGGGGAGCTTTCTTT.